The 16 T cell receptor beta chains below come from one sample, sequenced in a study of cytomegalovirus exposure and HLA in healthy donors. The PCR employed 60 Vbeta primers together with 13 Jbeta primers. Assay: immunoSEQ multiplex PCR; the TCRdb copy retains only in-frame clones and omits some. This sample has some 120,000 clones, with 81% found just once. Sequencing was performed on PBMCs. The receptors derive from a woman aged 25 to 39 in good health and CMV-seronegative.

The chain joins TRBV5-1 to TRBJ2-2, with 8 bases fitting TRBD1. CDR3 size: 15 residues. Germline V gene sequence: CDR1 SGHRS, CDR2 YFSETQ. The J segment lost 0 bases and the V segment lost 6 bases, leaving 4 bases of the junction unmatched. The DNA for the CDR3 is TGCGCCAGCAACACAGGGGGGACGAACACCGGGGAGCTGTTTTTT. This codes for CASNTGGTNTGELFF.

The V call is TRBV30, the J call TRBJ2-1; D not resolved. The CDR3 is 13 residues long. The germline V and J ends were trimmed by 0 bases and 5 bases, with 8 bases remaining between them. Germline lookup yields CDR1 GTSNPN and CDR2 SVGIG (reference sequence). CDR3 in amino acids: CAWSVRLDNEQFF. The CDR3 coding sequence is TGTGCCTGGAGTGTAAGACTGGACAATGAGCAGTTCTTC.

About this clone itself: Other DNA sequences within the sample encode an identical CDR3. The chain carries TRBV19 and TRBJ1-2; TRBD1 aligns across 7 bases. The CDR3 sequence is 17 residues long. Germline loops: CDR1 LNHDA, CDR2 SQIVND (reference sequence). After removal of 3 bases from V and 0 bases from J, the junction contained 10 bases not matched to a gene. CDR3 sequence reads: CASSIRDRPLANYGYTF. CDR3 in DNA: TGTGCCAGTAGTATTCGGGACAGACCTCTGGCTAACTATGGCTACACCTTC.

The chain employs TRBV11-2 and TRBJ2-5; possible D gene TRBD1, 5 bases. CDR1 is SGHAT and CDR2 is FQNNGV in the germline V gene. V was pared by 1 base and J by 2 bases, with 14 bases between. This CDR3 region has 16 residues. The CDR3 region is CASSLGTGHEQETQYF. The CDR3 bases are TGTGCCAGCAGCTTAGGAACTGGACACGAGCAAGAGACCCAGTACTTC.

This clone is a singleton in its sample. This rearrangement joins TRBV11-3 to TRBJ2-1; maybe TRBD2 (7 bases). CDR3 length equals 17 residues. CDR1 is SGHNT, CDR2 YENEEA, per germline. Trimming removed 1 base from V and 0 bases from J, with 13 bases in between. The CDR3 is CASSLARGAGSYNEQFF. CDR3 DNA: TGTGCCAGCAGCTTAGCCCGGGGGGCGGGCTCCTACAATGAGCAGTTCTTC.

The chain uses TRBV5-8 and TRBJ1-5; D is perhaps TRBD1 (5 bases). The CDR3 length is 15 residues. V lost 0 bases and J lost 2, with 9 bases in between. In germline, CDR1 is SGHTS, CDR2 YDEGEE. The CDR3 DNA follows: TGTGCCAGCAGCTTGGCCAGGGTGGGCAATCAGCCCCAGCATTTT. It translates to CASSLARVGNQPQHF.

The V gene is TRBV5-8, the J gene TRBJ2-5; D perhaps matches TRBD1 (5 bases). V was clipped by 4 bases and J by 4 bases, with 14 bases between them. This CDR3 contains 14 residues. Germline CDR1 SGHTS, CDR2 YDEGEE. The CDR3 DNA reads TGTGCCAGCAGCGCTCAGGGTTTTCTAGAGACCCAGTACTTC. Its translation: CASSAQGFLETQYF. The full variable domain, its missing parts supplied by reference TRBV5-8 and TRBJ2-5, is EAGVTQSPTHLIKTRGQQATLRCSPISGHTSVYWYQQALGLGLQFLLWYDEGEERNRGNFPPRFSGRQFPNYSSELNVNALELEDSALYLCASSAQGFLETQYFGPGTRLLVL.

The chain links TRBV19 to TRBJ1-2; the D gene is possibly TRBD1 (5 bases). Trimming left V 5 bases short and J 2 bases short, with 12 bases between. Per germline, CDR1 LNHDA and CDR2 SQIVND (reference sequence). The CDR3 contains 14 residues. The CDR3 coding sequence is TGTGCCAGTAGTGTGACAGCCGCGAACTATGGCTACACCTTC. It specifies CASSVTAANYGYTF.

The gene calls are TRBV18 and TRBJ2-6; D remains unclear. The CDR3 contains 17 residues. Germline V gene lookup returns CDR1 KGHSH and CDR2 LQKENI. The germline V and J ends were trimmed by 6 bases and 1 base, with 16 bases remaining between them. As DNA, the CDR3 is TGTGCCAGCTCGCCATTCTCGGAGTCTTCTGGGGCCAACGTCCTGACTTTC. This sequence encodes CASSPFSESSGANVLTF.

The rearrangement joins TRBV6-1 to TRBJ2-1; TRBD2 agrees at 7 bases. The CDR3 runs 16 residues. Germline lookup yields CDR1 MNHNS and CDR2 SASEGT. The V segment lost 4 bases and the J segment 6 bases; nucleotides outside the gene matches: 12. CDR3 sequence reads: CASSAGTGGRFNEQFF. In DNA form, the CDR3 reads TGTGCCAGCAGTGCCGGGACGGGAGGACGATTCAATGAGCAGTTCTTC.

This clone was seen more than once but under ten times. The chain carries TRBV6-4 and TRBJ2-2; 10 nucleotides align to TRBD1. Losses at the gene ends were 5 bases for V and 1 base for J; bases not matched to a gene: 1. CDR3 length: 15 residues. Germline CDR1 reads MRHNA; CDR2 reads SNTAGT. This CDR3 reads CASSWTGGNTGELFF. CDR3 DNA: TGTGCCAGCAGTTGGACAGGGGGGAACACCGGGGAGCTGTTTTTT.

This sequence joins TRBV6-6 and TRBJ2-2, with 7 bases lining up with TRBD1. CDR1 and CDR2 from the germline V gene are MNHNY and SVGAGI (reference sequence). V lost 6 bases and J lost 0; bases outside the gene matches: 4. CDR3 length: 15 residues. CDR3 in DNA: TGTGCCAGCAGCCTCCAGGGGGCGAACACCGGGGAGCTGTTTTTT. Amino acids: CASSLQGANTGELFF.

CDR3 protein: CASSPRSDTGETQYF. The CDR3 nucleotides read TGTGCCAGCAGCCCACGTTCAGACACAGGAGAGACCCAGTACTTC. The gene calls are TRBV7-9 and TRBJ2-5; D may be TRBD1 (5 bases). Trimming took off 5 bases at V and 4 bases at J, with 17 bases between the two ends. Germline V lookup: CDR1 SEHNR, CDR2 FQNEAQ (reference sequence). The CDR3 has 15 amino acids.

The rearrangement joins TRBV5-1 to TRBJ2-2; 10 bases line up with TRBD2. This CDR3 is built from 18 residues. Per germline, CDR1 SGHRS and CDR2 YFSETQ. Losses at the gene ends were 0 bases for V and 0 bases for J; bases not matched to a gene: 5. The CDR3 DNA sequence: TGCGCCAGCAGCTTGGCCGTACTAGCGGGGTCGAACACCGGGGAGCTGTTTTTT. Translating gives CASSLAVLAGSNTGELFF.

The rearrangement links TRBV5-4 to TRBJ2-7, with D possibly TRBD2 on 6 matching bases. V dropped 4 bases and J dropped 5 bases, with 25 bases sitting between them. The CDR3 has 17 residues. Germline assignment: CDR1 SGHNT and CDR2 YYREEE (reference sequence). This chain's CDR3 is CASSLGGPGLGGDEQYF. CDR3 nucleotides: TGTGCCAGCAGCCTTGGAGGCCCGGGACTGGGTGGCGACGAGCAGTACTTC.

The genes are TRBV28 and TRBJ2-7; possibly TRBD2 for D (6 bases). The CDR3 covers 14 residues. The V gene lost 3 bases and the J gene lost 5 bases, with 14 bases spanning the gap. Germline lookup yields CDR1 MDHEN and CDR2 SYDVKM. The CDR3 region is CASSFLATADEQYF. The DNA of the CDR3 is TGTGCCAGCAGTTTTCTAGCGACGGCTGACGAGCAGTACTTC.